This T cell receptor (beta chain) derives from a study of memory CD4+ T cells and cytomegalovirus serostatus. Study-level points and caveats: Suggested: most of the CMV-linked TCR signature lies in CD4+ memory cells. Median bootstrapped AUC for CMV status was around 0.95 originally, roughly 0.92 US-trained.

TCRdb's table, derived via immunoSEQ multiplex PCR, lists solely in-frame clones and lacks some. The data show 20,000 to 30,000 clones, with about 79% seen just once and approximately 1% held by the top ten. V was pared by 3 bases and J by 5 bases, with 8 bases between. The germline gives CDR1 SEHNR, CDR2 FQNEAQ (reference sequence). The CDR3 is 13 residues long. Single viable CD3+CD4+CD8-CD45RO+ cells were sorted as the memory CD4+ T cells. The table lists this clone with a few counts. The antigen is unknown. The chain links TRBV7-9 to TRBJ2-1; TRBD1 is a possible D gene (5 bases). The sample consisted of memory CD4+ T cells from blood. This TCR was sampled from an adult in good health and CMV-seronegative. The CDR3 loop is CASSLGQNNEQFF. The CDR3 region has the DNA TGTGCCAGCAGCTTGGGGCAGAACAATGAGCAGTTCTTC.